These 6 T cell receptor beta chains came from one sample sequenced in a study of cytomegalovirus exposure and HLA in healthy donors. The PCR was carried out with 60 Vbeta primers and 13 Jbeta primers. Method: immunoSEQ multiplex PCR; TCRdb's copy keeps in-frame clones and lacks some. This listing includes under 70,000 clones. Sequencing used PBMCs. These receptors were obtained from a man aged 45 to 65 in good health and CMV-seropositive.

The chain links TRBV11-2 to TRBJ2-7; 11 nucleotides line up with TRBD2. Germline trimming cut 3 bases from V and 5 bases from J; bases unmatched to any gene: 3. This CDR3 contains 14 residues. Germline CDR1 is SGHAT and CDR2 is FQNNGV. CDR3 nucleotide sequence: TGTGCCAGCAGCTTTCTAGCGGGGGGCCACGAGCAGTACTTC. Its protein is CASSFLAGGHEQYF. The full variable domain, rest sourced from reference TRBV11-2 and TRBJ2-7, is EAGVAQSPRYKIIEKRQSVAFWCNPISGHATLYWYQQILGQGPKLLIQFQNNGVVDDSQLPKDRFSAERLKGVDSTLKIQPAKLEDSAVYLCASSFLAGGHEQYFGPGTRLTVT.

The rearrangement links TRBV18 to TRBJ2-7; no firm D call. Trimming shortened V by 1 base and J by 4 bases, and 8 bases separated the two germline ends. This CDR3 has 13 residues. Germline lookup yields CDR1 KGHSH and CDR2 LQKENI. CDR3 loop: CASSPQTGYEQYF. CDR3 nucleotides: TGTGCCAGCTCACCACAGACCGGGTACGAGCAGTACTTC.

The chain uses TRBV6-5 and TRBJ2-3; 8 positions agree with TRBD2. This CDR3 has 16 amino acids. Germline CDR1 reads MNHEY; CDR2 reads SVGAGI. Trimming removed 0 bases from V and 0 bases from J; junction bases left unmatched: 2. CDR3 region: CASSYSASGSTDTQYF. CDR3 coding DNA: TGTGCCAGCAGTTACTCGGCTAGCGGGAGCACAGATACGCAGTATTTT.

The chain is built from TRBV18 and TRBJ1-2; D gene uncertain. From germline, CDR1 is KGHSH and CDR2 LQKENI. The CDR3 covers 13 residues. V dropped 3 bases and J dropped 4 bases, with 9 bases sitting between them. CDR3 protein: CASSPDSLYGYTF. CDR3 nucleotide sequence: TGTGCCAGCTCACCGGACTCCCTCTATGGCTACACCTTC.

Points on this clone: One end of the junction is discordant with germline, which a read error may explain. The chain employs TRBV9 and TRBJ2-5; D might be TRBD1 (5 bases). Germline V gives CDR1 SGDLS, CDR2 YYNGEE. The CDR3 extends over 14 amino acids. In DNA, the CDR3 is TGTGCCAGCAGCGTCACGACAGCGCAAGAGAACCAGTACTTC. It encodes CASSVTTAQENQYF.

The CDR3 bases are TGCGCCAGCAGCCAAGGTAGTAAAAGCTCCTACGAGCAGTACTTC. Translated: CASSQGSKSSYEQYF. The chain carries TRBV4-3 and TRBJ2-7, with unresolved D. The CDR3 runs 15 residues. Germline V gene sequence: CDR1 LGHNA, CDR2 YSLEER. The germline V and J ends were trimmed by 1 base and 0 bases, with 10 bases remaining between them.